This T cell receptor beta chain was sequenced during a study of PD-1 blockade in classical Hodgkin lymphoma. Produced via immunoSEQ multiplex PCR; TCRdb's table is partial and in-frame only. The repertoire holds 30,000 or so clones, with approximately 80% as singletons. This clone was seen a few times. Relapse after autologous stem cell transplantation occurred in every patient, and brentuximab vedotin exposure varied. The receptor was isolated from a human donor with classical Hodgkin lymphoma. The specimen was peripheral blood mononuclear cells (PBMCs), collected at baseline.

The CDR3 spells CASLTGASNTEAFF. CDR3 DNA sequence: TGTGCCAGCCTGACAGGGGCCTCGAACACTGAAGCTTTCTTT. The chain is built from TRBV28 and TRBJ1-1; 8 nucleotides line up with TRBD1. Germline trimming cut 8 bases from V and 1 base from J; bases unmatched to any gene: 6. This CDR3 region has 14 residues. Germline V lookup: CDR1 MDHEN, CDR2 SYDVKM.